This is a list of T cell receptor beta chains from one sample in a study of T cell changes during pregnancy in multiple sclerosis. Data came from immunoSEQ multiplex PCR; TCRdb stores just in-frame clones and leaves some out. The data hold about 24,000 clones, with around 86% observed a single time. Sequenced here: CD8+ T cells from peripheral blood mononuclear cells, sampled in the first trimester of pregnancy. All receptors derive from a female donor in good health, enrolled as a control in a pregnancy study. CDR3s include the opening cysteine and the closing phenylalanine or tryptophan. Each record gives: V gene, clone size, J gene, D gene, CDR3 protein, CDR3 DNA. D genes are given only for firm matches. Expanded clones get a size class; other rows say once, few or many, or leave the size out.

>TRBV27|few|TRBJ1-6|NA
CASSSGQSNSPLHF
TGTGCCAGCAGTTCCGGACAGTCAAATTCACCCCTCCACTTT
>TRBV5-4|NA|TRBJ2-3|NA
CASSQDSTDTQYF
TGTGCCAGCAGCCAGGATTCCACAGATACGCAGTATTTT
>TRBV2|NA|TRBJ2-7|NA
CASSGQENYEQYF
TGTGCCAGCAGTGGACAGGAAAATTACGAGCAGTACTTC
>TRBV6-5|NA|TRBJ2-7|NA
CASSYSNRAYEQYF
TGTGCCAGCAGTTACTCGAACAGGGCATACGAGCAGTACTTC
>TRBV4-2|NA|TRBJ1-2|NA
CASSPLPGGIYGYTF
TGTGCCAGCAGCCCCCTTCCGGGTGGAATCTATGGCTACACCTTC
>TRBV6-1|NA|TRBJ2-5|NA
CASRNRGGETQYF
TGTGCCAGCAGAAACAGGGGGGGGGAGACCCAGTACTTC
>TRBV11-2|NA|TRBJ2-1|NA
CASSLKQGRDEQFF
TGTGCCAGCAGCTTAAAGCAGGGGAGGGATGAGCAGTTCTTC
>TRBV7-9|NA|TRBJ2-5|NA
CASSLAIVQETQYF
TGTGCCAGCAGCTTAGCAATAGTTCAAGAGACCCAGTACTTC
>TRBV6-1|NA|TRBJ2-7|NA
CASSEVGRAVIAYEQYF
TGTGCCAGCAGTGAAGTTGGGCGAGCGGTCATCGCCTACGAGCAGTACTTC
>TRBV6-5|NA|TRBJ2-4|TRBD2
CASSSERGPKNIQYF
TGTGCCAGCAGTTCTGAGCGGGGACCCAAAAACATTCAGTACTTC
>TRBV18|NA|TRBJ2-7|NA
CASSPRPGTYEQYF
TGTGCCAGCTCACCCCGGCCAGGAACCTACGAGCAGTACTTC
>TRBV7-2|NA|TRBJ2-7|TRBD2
CASSRERGWYEQYF
TGTGCCAGCAGCAGGGAGCGGGGGTGGTACGAGCAGTACTTC
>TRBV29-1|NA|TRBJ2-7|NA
CSALAGNYEQYF
TGCAGCGCCCTGGCGGGTAATTACGAGCAGTACTTC
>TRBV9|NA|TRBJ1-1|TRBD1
CASSAPTGLTEAFF
TGTGCCAGCAGCGCACCGACAGGGTTGACTGAAGCTTTCTTT
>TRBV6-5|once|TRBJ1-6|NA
CASSPGSSPLHF
TGTGCCAGCAGCCCGGGGAGCTCACCCCTCCACTTT
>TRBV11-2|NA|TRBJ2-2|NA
CASSPGTGELFF
TGTGCCAGCAGCCCGGGGACCGGGGAGCTGTTTTTT
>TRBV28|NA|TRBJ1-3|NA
CASSFVVGGDTIYF
TGTGCCAGCAGTTTTGTAGTCGGGGGAGACACCATATATTTT
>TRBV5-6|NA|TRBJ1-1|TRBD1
CASSLGQGAEAFF
TGTGCCAGCAGCTTGGGGCAGGGGGCTGAAGCTTTCTTT
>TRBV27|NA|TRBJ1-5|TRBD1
CARQKGAGQPQHF
TGTGCCAGGCAGAAGGGGGCAGGTCAGCCCCAGCATTTT
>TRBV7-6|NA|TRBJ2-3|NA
CASGPVLWTDTQYF
TGTGCCTCCGGTCCGGTACTGTGGACAGATACGCAGTATTTT
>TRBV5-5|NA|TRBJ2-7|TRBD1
CASSIGQVTYEQYF
TGTGCCAGCAGCATTGGACAGGTAACCTACGAGCAGTACTTC
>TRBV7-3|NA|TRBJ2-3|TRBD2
CASSPGTSFTDTQYF
TGTGCCAGCAGCCCCGGGACTAGTTTCACAGATACGCAGTATTTT
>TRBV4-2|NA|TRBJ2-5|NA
CASSQAYGGETQYF
TGTGCCAGCAGCCAAGCCTACGGCGGCGAGACCCAGTACTTC
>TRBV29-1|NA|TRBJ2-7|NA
CSAPGPSGEQYF
TGCAGCGCACCGGGTCCGTCCGGCGAGCAGTACTTC
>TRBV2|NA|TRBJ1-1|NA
CASPGQGPSEAFF
TGTGCCAGCCCGGGACAAGGGCCGTCTGAAGCTTTCTTT
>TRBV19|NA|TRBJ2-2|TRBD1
CATAGTAAGELFF
TGTGCCACCGCCGGGACAGCCGCCGGGGAGCTGTTTTTT
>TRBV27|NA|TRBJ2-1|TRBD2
CASSLAGDEQFF
TGTGCCAGCAGTCTAGCGGGAGATGAGCAGTTCTTC
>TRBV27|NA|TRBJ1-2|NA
CASGRGIYGYTF
TGTGCCAGCGGGAGAGGGATCTATGGCTACACCTTC
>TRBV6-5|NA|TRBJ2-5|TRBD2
CASKASGGAGETQYF
TGTGCCAGCAAGGCTAGCGGGGGGGCCGGAGAGACCCAGTACTTC
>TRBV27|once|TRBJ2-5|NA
CASSFQGLETQYF
TGTGCCAGCAGTTTCCAGGGTTTAGAGACCCAGTACTTC
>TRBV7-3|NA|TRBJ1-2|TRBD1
CASSPTGGRDGYTF
TGTGCCAGCAGCCCGACAGGGGGCCGGGATGGCTACACCTTC
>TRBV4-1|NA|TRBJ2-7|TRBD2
CASSQDTRGGAYEQYF
TGCGCCAGCAGCCAAGATACGCGCGGGGGGGCCTACGAGCAGTACTTC
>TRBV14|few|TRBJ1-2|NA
CASSLHGGYGYTF
TGTGCCAGCAGCCTACACGGAGGGTATGGCTACACCTTC
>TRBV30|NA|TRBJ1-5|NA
CAWSVLRRGNQPQHF
TGTGCCTGGAGTGTACTGAGGCGGGGGAATCAGCCCCAGCATTTT
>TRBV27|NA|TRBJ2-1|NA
CASSYGVGSYNEQFF
TGTGCCAGCAGTTACGGGGTTGGATCCTACAATGAGCAGTTCTTC
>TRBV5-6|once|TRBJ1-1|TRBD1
CASYAGGDRVRGAFF
TGTGCCAGTTACGCGGGGGGCGACAGGGTCCGGGGAGCTTTCTTT
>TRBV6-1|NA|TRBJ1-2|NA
CASSEALDSWWGYTF
TGTGCCAGCAGTGAAGCGCTTGACAGCTGGTGGGGCTACACCTTC
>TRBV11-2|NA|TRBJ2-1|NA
CASSLKSHNEQFF
TGTGCCAGCAGCTTAAAGAGCCACAATGAGCAGTTCTTC
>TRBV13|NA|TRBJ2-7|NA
CASSLQGEQYF
TGTGCCAGCAGCTTGCAGGGCGAGCAGTACTTC
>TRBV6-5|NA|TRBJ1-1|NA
CASTSAVAFTEAFF
TGTGCCAGCACCTCCGCGGTAGCTTTCACTGAAGCTTTCTTT
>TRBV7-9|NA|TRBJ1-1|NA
CASSLGGEELNTEAFF
TGTGCCAGCAGCTTGGGGGGGGAGGAATTGAACACTGAAGCTTTCTTT
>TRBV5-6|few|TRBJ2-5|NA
CASSPGTFTETQYF
TGTGCCAGCAGCCCAGGGACATTCACGGAGACCCAGTACTTC
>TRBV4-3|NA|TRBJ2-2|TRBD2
CASSPTGTSGGNTGELFF
TGCGCCAGCAGCCCCACCGGGACTAGCGGGGGGAATACCGGGGAGCTGTTTTTT
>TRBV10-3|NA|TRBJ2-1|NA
CAISEGDNEQFF
TGTGCCATCAGTGAAGGGGACAATGAGCAGTTCTTC
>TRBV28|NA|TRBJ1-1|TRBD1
CASRYRGLNTEAFF
TGTGCCAGCAGGTACAGGGGGCTGAACACTGAAGCTTTCTTT
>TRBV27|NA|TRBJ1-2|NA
CASSLFQGSYGYTF
TGTGCCAGCAGTTTATTTCAGGGATCTTATGGCTACACCTTC